These 24 T cell receptor beta chains were sequenced from one sample in a study of blood T cell repertoires in COVID-19. Assay: immunoSEQ multiplex PCR; the TCRdb copy retains only in-frame clones and omits some. This table holds 95,000 to 120,000 clones, more than 70% found once. Sequenced: peripheral blood. The receptors were gathered from a woman aged 55-70 years with COVID-19, enrolled during active disease.

This clone was recorded only once. The V gene is TRBV4-2, the J gene TRBJ2-7, with D possibly matching TRBD1 (6 bases). Per the germline V gene, CDR1 is LGHNA and CDR2 is YNFKEQ. The CDR3 is made up of 16 amino acids. Trimming stripped 1 base from V and 2 bases from J, with 15 bases between. This chain's CDR3 is CASSQAEQGVPYEQYF. CDR3 bases: TGTGCCAGCAGCCAAGCTGAACAGGGAGTCCCCTACGAGCAGTACTTC.

The chain has TRBV3-1 (or the pseudogene TRBV3-2) and TRBJ1-1; 7 bases are shared with TRBD1. Germline CDR1 LGHDT, CDR2 YNNKEL (reference sequence). This CDR3 region has 15 residues. V lost 4 bases, J lost 1 base, and 6 bases stayed unmatched. As DNA, the CDR3 is TGTGCCAGCAGCCTACTCCGGGACAGGAACACTGAAGCTTTCTTT. This gives the protein CASSLLRDRNTEAFF.

The chain recombines TRBV7-6 with TRBJ2-1, with 11 bases identical to TRBD2. This CDR3 comprises 17 residues. V lost 5 bases, J lost 5 bases, and 11 bases stayed unmatched. The V gene's germline CDR1 is SGHVS and CDR2 FNYEAQ. CDR3 coding DNA: TGTGCCAGCAGCCGGACGACCGGGACTAGCGGCCACAATGAGCAGTTCTTC. Amino acid sequence: CASSRTTGTSGHNEQFF.

V is TRBV5-4 and J is TRBJ2-2, with 8 bases fitting TRBD2. V lost 0 bases to trimming and J lost 1 base; unmatched junction nucleotides: 5. The CDR3 consists of 17 residues. Germline V gives CDR1 SGHNT, CDR2 YYREEE (reference sequence). For the CDR3, the DNA is TGTGCCAGCAGCTTGGCGGGCCTAGCGGGGAACACCGGGGAGCTGTTTTTT. Its translation is CASSLAGLAGNTGELFF.

This clone appeared once. This sequence joins TRBV6-5 and TRBJ1-2; D perhaps matches TRBD1 (5 bases). Germline lookup yields CDR1 MNHEY and CDR2 SVGAGI. This CDR3 is 15 amino acids long. Trimming took off 5 bases at V and 8 bases at J, with 21 bases between the two ends. The DNA for the CDR3 is TGTGCCAGCAGTAATCCGCCGGACATCTCTGTAGGCTACACCTTC. Amino acid sequence: CASSNPPDISVGYTF.

A note on this clone: Different DNA sequences within this sample yield the same CDR3. The chain uses TRBV20-1 and TRBJ1-2; D gene unclear. Germline-derived CDR1 and CDR2 are DFQATT and SNEGSKA (reference sequence). V lost 5 bases and J 3 bases, leaving 7 bases between the germline ends. This CDR3 is 11 amino acids long. DNA for the CDR3: TGCAGTGCTCGGGGTGACTATGGCTACACCTTC. As protein: CSARGDYGYTF.

V is TRBV11-3 and J is TRBJ1-3; TRBD1 aligns across 7 bases. The germline V gene encodes CDR1 SGHNT and CDR2 YENEEA. The junction had 4 bases not matched to a gene; V was cut back by 5 bases and J by 0 bases. The CDR3 totals 15 residues. The CDR3 region is CASSRDSYSGNTIYF. In DNA form, the CDR3 reads TGTGCCAGCAGCCGGGACAGCTACTCTGGAAACACCATATATTTT. The variable domain in full, with the rest retrieved from reference TRBV11-3 and TRBJ1-3, is EAGVVQSPRYKIIEKKQPVAFWCNPISGHNTLYWYLQNLGQGPELLIRYENEEAVDDSQLPKDRFSAERLKGVDSTLKIQPAELGDSAVYLCASSRDSYSGNTIYFGEGSWLTVV.

CDR3 protein: CASSQEEAGVYNEQFF. The CDR3 DNA is TGCGCCAGCAGCCAAGAAGAAGCGGGGGTCTACAATGAGCAGTTCTTC. V usage is TRBV4-1 and J usage is TRBJ2-1; the match to TRBD2 covers 8 bases. Germline V CDR1 and CDR2: MGHRA, YSYEKL. With V trimmed by 0 bases and J by 3 bases, 4 bases remained unmatched. This CDR3 comprises 16 residues.

A remark on this clone: The sample carries other DNA sequences with the same CDR3. The gene calls are TRBV14 and TRBJ1-2; D unresolved. Germline loops: CDR1 SGHDN, CDR2 FVKESK. V was clipped by 2 bases and J by 6 bases, with 10 bases between them. CDR3 length equals 13 residues. The CDR3: CASSQRQGNGYTF. CDR3 DNA sequence: TGTGCCAGCAGCCAACGACAAGGCAATGGCTACACCTTC.

In this sample, this clone turned up a few times. The chain combines TRBV7-9 with TRBJ2-7; TRBD1 matches 8 bases. The CDR3 totals 14 residues. Losses at the gene ends were 8 bases for V and 1 base for J; bases not matched to a gene: 7. CDR1 and CDR2 (germline): SEHNR, FQNEAQ (reference sequence). The CDR3 DNA follows: TGTGCCAGCGTATCTCAGGGGGCTTCCTACGAGCAGTACTTC. Its protein product is CASVSQGASYEQYF.

The V gene is TRBV27, the J gene TRBJ1-2; D is undetermined. Germline V gene sequence: CDR1 MNHEY, CDR2 SMNVEV (reference sequence). V lost 5 bases to trimming and J lost 2 bases, with 12 bases between them. The CDR3 is 14 residues long. CDR3 bases: TGTGCCAGCAGTCCCTGGACTGAAAACTATGGCTACACCTTC. Its protein is CASSPWTENYGYTF.

The chain couples TRBV29-1 to TRBJ1-1, with D possibly matching TRBD1 (5 bases). CDR1 SQVTM and CDR2 ANQGSEA come from the germline V gene. The CDR3 sequence is 11 residues long. V lost 4 bases to trimming and J lost 8 bases, with 11 bases between them. CDR3 region: CSVVLTEEAFF. For the CDR3, the DNA is TGCAGCGTTGTGCTGACAGAGGAAGCTTTCTTT.

The rearrangement joins TRBV18 to TRBJ1-6; 8 nucleotides line up with TRBD1. The J segment lost 5 bases and the V segment lost 3 bases, leaving 3 bases of the junction unmatched. The V gene's germline CDR1 is KGHSH and CDR2 LQKENI. This CDR3 spans 15 amino acids. The DNA for the CDR3 is TGTGCCAGCTCACCCCGGACAGGGAATAATTCACCCCTCCACTTT. The encoded protein is CASSPRTGNNSPLHF.

The rearrangement links TRBV9 to TRBJ2-4; possibly TRBD2 for D (6 bases). The V end was cut by 0 bases, the J end by 0 bases, with 7 bases between. The CDR3 sequence is 15 residues long. The germline V gene encodes CDR1 SGDLS and CDR2 YYNGEE. In DNA form, the CDR3 reads TGTGCCAGCAGCGTAGGGGGGGTAGCCAAAAACATTCAGTACTTC. Translation gives CASSVGGVAKNIQYF.

This sequence joins TRBV7-2 and TRBJ2-7; 11 bases match TRBD2. There are 15 residues in the CDR3. Trimming removed 5 bases from V and 1 base from J; junction bases left unmatched: 4. The germline V gene encodes CDR1 SGHTA and CDR2 FQGNSA. The CDR3 loop is CASSRIAGGSYEQYF. CDR3 DNA: TGTGCCAGCAGCAGAATAGCGGGGGGGTCCTACGAGCAGTACTTC.

This chain connects TRBV5-4 to TRBJ1-3; weak D call: TRBD1 (5 bases). Germline V lookup: CDR1 SGHNT, CDR2 YYREEE (reference sequence). CDR3 length equals 16 residues. Trimming took 2 bases from V and 2 from J, leaving 14 bases between them. The CDR3 region is CASSLKTRATGNTIYF. The CDR3 coding sequence is TGTGCCAGCAGCTTAAAGACCAGGGCAACTGGAAACACCATATATTTT.

On this clone itself: Since a much larger clone is just one base distant, this may be a read error. Other DNA sequences within the sample encode an identical CDR3. The V gene is TRBV12-5, the J gene TRBJ2-5, with 7 bases fitting TRBD2. The CDR3 runs 17 residues. The trim removed 11 bases at V and 2 bases at J, leaving 20 bases unmatched. Germline CDR1 LGHNT, CDR2 FRNRAP. In DNA, the CDR3 is TGTGCTCGGGGTTTGGGGGGGACCGGAGGGGAACAAGAGACCCAGTACTTC. It is translated as CARGLGGTGGEQETQYF.

This clone was seen a few times. This chain joins TRBV25-1 and TRBJ2-1, with a possible D match to TRBD1 (6 bases). There are 14 residues in the CDR3. Germline values: CDR1 MGHDK, CDR2 SYGVNS. The V end was cut by 4 bases, the J end by 5 bases, with 12 bases between. In nucleotides, the CDR3 is TGTGCCAGCAGTGGAACCACAGGGAACAATGAGCAGTTCTTC. The encoded protein is CASSGTTGNNEQFF.

The chain joins TRBV23-1 to TRBJ1-6; 10 bases match TRBD1. TRBV23-1 qualifies as an ORF whose function is uncertain. The CDR3 extends over 14 amino acids. Trimming at V came to 6 bases and at J to 12 bases, leaving 8 bases not matched to a gene. The CDR3 DNA follows: TGCGCCAGCAGGTATGACAGGGGGCTAGGACCCCTCCACTTT. This encodes CASRYDRGLGPLHF.

The genes are TRBV3-1 (or the pseudogene TRBV3-2) and TRBJ1-6, with 7 positions matching TRBD1. V lost 1 base to trimming and J lost 6 bases; unmatched junction nucleotides: 6. This CDR3 spans 16 amino acids. Germline values: CDR1 LGHDT, CDR2 YNNKEL (reference sequence). Here the CDR3 reads CASSQGNRGRNSPLHF. The CDR3 coding sequence is TGTGCCAGCAGCCAAGGAAACAGGGGACGTAATTCACCCCTCCACTTT.

This chain uses TRBV19 with TRBJ2-1; 15 bases match TRBD2. Germline trimming cut 3 bases from V and 6 bases from J; bases unmatched to any gene: 9. The CDR3 consists of 18 residues. Germline V gene sequence: CDR1 LNHDA, CDR2 SQIVND (reference sequence). CDR3 sequence (DNA): TGTGCCAGTAGTATCCCTGGGACTAGCGGGGGGTCGGGCAATGAGCAGTTCTTC. This codes for CASSIPGTSGGSGNEQFF. Based on the CDR3 plus reference TRBV19 and TRBJ2-1, the full variable domain is DGGITQSPKYLFRKEGQNVTLSCEQNLNHDAMYWYRQDPGQGLRLIYYSQIVNDFQKGDIAEGYSVSREKKESFPLTVTSAQKNPTAFYLCASSIPGTSGGSGNEQFFGPGTRLTVL.

The chain uses TRBV18 and TRBJ2-1; 8 bases are a match to TRBD1. In germline, CDR1 is KGHSH, CDR2 LQKENI. Trimming took 6 bases from V and 10 from J; bases not matched to a gene: 14. The CDR3 is 15 residues long. CDR3 nucleotides: TGTGCCAGCTCGCCGGTCGGGACAGGTAAGGAAGAGCAGTTCTTC. Its protein is CASSPVGTGKEEQFF.

The V and J genes are TRBV6-2 or TRBV6-3 and TRBJ1-4; 7 bases are shared with TRBD1. The CDR3 covers 19 residues. V was pared by 5 bases and J by 0 bases, with 15 bases of the junction left unmatched. Germline V CDR1 and CDR2: MNHEY, SVGEGT. For the CDR3, the DNA is TGTGCCAGCAGTGCCCCCAGGGGGTATGGTGGGGCAACTAATGAAAAACTGTTTTTT. This sequence encodes CASSAPRGYGGATNEKLFF.

J is TRBJ2-5 and V is TRBV11-2; 7 bases agree with TRBD1. CDR1 is SGHAT, CDR2 FQNNGV, per germline. This CDR3 has 15 amino acids. Unmatched junction bases numbered 10, after V lost 5 bases and J lost 4 bases. The CDR3 nucleotides read TGTGCCAGCAGCAACAGGGGTTGGGGTCGAGAGACCCAGTACTTC. It codes for CASSNRGWGRETQYF.